The 11 T cell receptor beta chains listed next were all sequenced from one sample in a study of blood T cell repertoires in COVID-19. TCRdb keeps only in-frame clones here, not all; method: immunoSEQ multiplex PCR. The table includes some 67,000 clones, roughly 87% detected once. The sequenced material came from peripheral blood. These receptor sequences come from a woman aged 80 or over with acute or convalescent COVID-19.

The chain has TRBV5-1 and TRBJ1-1; D gene unclear. In germline, CDR1 is SGHRS, CDR2 YFSETQ. V was clipped by 0 bases and J by 1 base, with 7 bases between them. This CDR3 comprises 14 residues. The CDR3 loop is CASSLGHPNTEAFF. In nucleotides, the CDR3 is TGCGCCAGCAGCTTGGGACATCCGAACACTGAAGCTTTCTTT.

The chain carries TRBV6-1 and TRBJ1-5; 8 nucleotides agree with TRBD1. Germline V gene data show CDR1 as MNHNS and CDR2 as SASEGT. V lost 3 bases to trimming and J lost 2 bases; unmatched junction nucleotides: 3. This CDR3 comprises 15 residues. CDR3 bases: TGTGCCAGCAGTGAGGGACAGGCGGGCAATCAGCCCCAGCATTTT. The encoded protein is CASSEGQAGNQPQHF.

V usage is TRBV29-1 and J usage is TRBJ2-5; the D gene is possibly TRBD2 (6 bases). Deletions cut 4 bases from V and 5 bases from J, with 11 bases between. The CDR3 contains 12 residues. The germline V gene encodes CDR1 SQVTM and CDR2 ANQGSEA. CDR3 nucleotides: TGCAGCGTTGTACGCGGGGCGGAGACCCAGTACTTC. Translation gives CSVVRGAETQYF.

V is TRBV18 and J is TRBJ2-1; 8 bases match TRBD2. This CDR3 contains 14 residues. Germline V gene lookup returns CDR1 KGHSH and CDR2 LQKENI. Trimming removed 9 bases from V and 7 bases from J; junction bases left unmatched: 11. For the CDR3, the DNA is TGTGCCAGTTACCCCGGGACTAGTCCGAATGAGCAGTTCTTC. It encodes CASYPGTSPNEQFF.

The rearrangement uses TRBV19 and TRBJ2-3; D perhaps matches TRBD2 (6 bases). The CDR3 sequence is 16 residues long. The V and J ends lost 6 bases and 2 bases respectively, with 18 bases between them. Germline lookup yields CDR1 LNHDA and CDR2 SQIVND (reference sequence). The CDR3 bases are TGTGCCAGTAGCCCCGGCGGGATGGGATTCACAGATACGCAGTATTTT. As protein: CASSPGGMGFTDTQYF.

The chain has TRBV28 and TRBJ1-2; D possibly corresponds to TRBD1 (5 bases). Trimming removed 8 bases from V and 5 bases from J, with 15 bases in between. The CDR3 sequence is 13 residues long. CDR1 and CDR2 from the germline V gene are MDHEN and SYDVKM. The CDR3 DNA is TGTGCCAGCCGGGGAGGGGCAACTTATGGCTACACCTTC. This sequence encodes CASRGGATYGYTF.

The chain carries TRBV11-2 and TRBJ2-1, with D unclear. The length of the CDR3 is 15 residues. The germline V gene has CDR1 SGHAT and CDR2 FQNNGV. Trimming removed 5 bases from V and 12 bases from J, with 23 bases in between. The DNA of the CDR3 is TGTGCCAGCAGCCATTGGAAAAGCGCTGCTTCGAGGCAGTTCTTC. Translated, it gives CASSHWKSAASRQFF.

The rearrangement uses TRBV2 and TRBJ1-5; D not certain. Trimming shortened V by 7 bases and J by 5 bases, and 6 bases separated the two germline ends. The CDR3 contains 11 residues. Looked up from germline, CDR1 is SNHLY and CDR2 is FYNNEI. CDR3 protein: CASKRDQPQHF. CDR3 in DNA: TGTGCCAGCAAGAGGGATCAGCCCCAGCATTTT.

In its sample, this clone was seen once. The chain couples TRBV10-1 to TRBJ2-5, with 9 bases identical to TRBD1. The germline gives CDR1 WNHNN, CDR2 SYGVQD (reference sequence). The CDR3 runs to 17 residues. V lost 2 bases and J lost 0; bases outside the gene matches: 7. CDR3 amino acids: CASSEPQQGAYQETQYF. The CDR3 DNA reads as TGCGCCAGCAGTGAGCCCCAACAGGGGGCGTACCAAGAGACCCAGTACTTC.

This chain links TRBV29-1 with TRBJ1-2, with TRBD1 matching 8 bases. Germline V CDR1 and CDR2: SQVTM, ANQGSEA. The J segment lost 3 bases and the V segment lost 0 bases, leaving 6 bases of the junction unmatched. The CDR3 extends over 15 amino acids. This CDR3 reads CSVEDPGQVYYGYTF. CDR3 nucleotides: TGCAGCGTTGAAGACCCGGGACAGGTTTACTATGGCTACACCTTC. The full variable domain, completed using reference TRBV29-1 and TRBJ1-2, is SAVISQKPSRDICQRGTSLTIQCQVDSQVTMMFWYRQQPGQSLTLIATANQGSEATYESGFVIDKFPISRPNLTFSTLTVSNMSPEDSSIYLCSVEDPGQVYYGYTFGSGTRLTVV.

This clone was detected once. The J gene is TRBJ1-5, the V gene TRBV12-3 or TRBV12-4, with a tentative D call TRBD1 (6 bases). The CDR3 has 12 amino acids. The V gene lost 8 bases and the J gene lost 5 bases, with 10 bases spanning the gap. The chain's CDR3 is CASQGSDQPQHF. For the CDR3, the DNA is TGTGCCAGCCAGGGGTCGGATCAGCCCCAGCATTTT.